This T cell receptor (beta chain) was recovered during a study of early T cells in non-severe SARS-CoV-2 infection. Background on the study: With bulk RNA from unsorted whole blood as input, sequencing yielded unpaired chains.

General observations from the study: Anti-spike CD8 specificities were favored by VDJdb matching, whose results missed private and CD4 specificities.

Germline V gives CDR1 SGHTA, CDR2 FQGNSA. Germline trimming cut 3 bases from V and 8 bases from J; bases unmatched to any gene: 9. The CDR3 is 16 amino acids. MiXCR was run by TCRdb on the 5' RACE reads, yielding one entry per CDR3 protein. The repertoire holds under 85,000 distinct CDR3 sequences, with about 9% as singletons. In its sample, this clonotype was seen many times. Its antigen remains unidentified. The rearrangement joins TRBV7-2 to TRBJ2-3, with TRBD2 identical over 12 bases. This clonotype originated in an adult who was a healthcare worker with PCR-confirmed SARS-CoV-2 infection or an uninfected control (not recorded which). What was sequenced was whole blood. The chain's CDR3 is CASSLSRLAGVVTQYF. CDR3 nucleotides: TGTGCCAGCAGCTTGTCAAGACTAGCGGGAGTAGTTACGCAGTATTTT.